These 10 T cell receptor beta chains share one sample of origin, sequenced in a study of shared clonotypes between healthy human individuals. Clones were sequenced by immunoSEQ multiplex PCR, and TCRdb holds only the in-frame ones, with some missing. The data hold about 960,000 clones, with more than 75% observed a single time. Sequenced: memory CD4+ T cells sorted from blood. Stated subset: CD45RA-negative fraction. These TCRs come from a man in his late teens or twenties in good health.

The CDR3 loop reads CASSQAASNANYGYTF. The CDR3 bases are TGTGCCAGCAGCCAGGCGGCCAGCAATGCTAACTATGGCTACACCTTC. The chain has TRBV7-6 and TRBJ1-2; no reliable D call. Trimming shortened V by 5 bases and J by 0 bases, and 16 bases separated the two germline ends. The CDR3 contains 16 residues. Germline lookup yields CDR1 SGHVS and CDR2 FNYEAQ. The variable domain in full, with the rest retrieved from reference TRBV7-6 and TRBJ1-2, is GAGVSQSPRYKVTKRGQDVALRCDPISGHVSLYWYRQALGQGPEFLTYFNYEAQQDKSGLPNDRFSAERPEGSISTLTIQRTEQRDSAMYRCASSQAASNANYGYTFGSGTRLTVV.

This rearrangement joins TRBV7-9 to TRBJ2-7; D gene uncertain. V was trimmed by 5 bases and J by 4 bases, leaving 27 bases between them. Germline assignment: CDR1 SEHNR and CDR2 FQNEAQ (reference sequence). This CDR3 spans 18 amino acids. This chain's CDR3 is CASSLPDGNPEYKYEQYF. CDR3 DNA: TGTGCCAGCAGCCTCCCGGACGGAAACCCAGAATACAAATACGAGCAGTACTTC.

The rearrangement uses TRBV5-6 and TRBJ1-1, with no clear D. The CDR3 is made up of 13 amino acids. Per the germline V gene, CDR1 is SGHDT and CDR2 is YYEEEE. V lost 1 base and J lost 3, with 7 bases in between. In DNA, the CDR3 is TGTGCCAGCAGCTTGCCCCGGGACACTGAAGCTTTCTTT. Its translation is CASSLPRDTEAFF. Drawing the rest from reference TRBV5-6 and TRBJ1-1, the complete variable domain is DAGVTQSPTHLIKTRGQQVTLRCSPKSGHDTVSWYQQALGQGPQFIFQYYEEEERQRGNFPDRFSGHQFPNYSSELNVNALLLGDSALYLCASSLPRDTEAFFGQGTRLTVV.

Here the CDR3 reads CASSEMYRRDSPLHF. DNA for the CDR3: TGTGCCAGCAGTGAAATGTACCGGCGGGATTCACCCCTCCACTTT. The V and J genes are TRBV25-1 and TRBJ1-6; D unclear. Germline lookup yields CDR1 MGHDK and CDR2 SYGVNS. This CDR3 region has 15 residues. The V end was cut by 2 bases, the J end by 8 bases, with 13 bases between.

This chain uses TRBV5-4 with TRBJ2-5, with no clear D. Germline assignment: CDR1 SGHNT and CDR2 YYREEE (reference sequence). V was cut by 4 bases and J by 4 bases, with 11 bases left in between. CDR3 length equals 13 residues. The CDR3 coding sequence is TGTGCCAGCAGCCCCGAGTGGGGAGAGACCCAGTACTTC. It is translated as CASSPEWGETQYF.

The chain has TRBV9 and TRBJ1-5; D call uncertain. The CDR3 is 15 residues long. The germline gives CDR1 SGDLS, CDR2 YYNGEE. Between the trimmed V and J ends, which lost 0 bases and 3 bases, there was a span of 10 bases. The CDR3 spells CASSVGYGPNQPQHF. In DNA, the CDR3 is TGTGCCAGCAGCGTAGGGTACGGTCCCAATCAGCCCCAGCATTTT.

The genes are TRBV6-6 and TRBJ1-6; D is possibly TRBD1 (6 bases). CDR1 is MNHNY, CDR2 SVGAGI, per germline (reference sequence). CDR3 length equals 15 residues. V shed 7 bases and J shed 7 bases, with 17 bases lying between them. The DNA of the CDR3 is TGTGCCAGCATTCCCAGGTGGGACACCAATTCACCCCTCCACTTT. Protein: CASIPRWDTNSPLHF.

In the case of this clone: This same CDR3 is encoded by further DNA sequences in the sample. The V and J genes are TRBV2 and TRBJ1-1, with D possibly matching TRBD1 (5 bases). The CDR3 totals 14 residues. From germline, CDR1 is SNHLY and CDR2 FYNNEI. The V end was cut by 4 bases, the J end by 4 bases, with 13 bases between. CDR3 DNA: TGTGCCAGCAGTGGCCAGGGCGAGGGCACTGAAGCTTTCTTT. Amino acids: CASSGQGEGTEAFF.

The genes are TRBV30 and TRBJ2-5, with 8 bases matching TRBD2. Near its end, the DNA agrees better with TRBJ2-7, so the J call may be wrong. The CDR3 covers 16 residues. CDR1 and CDR2 from the germline V gene are GTSNPN and SVGIG (reference sequence). The CDR3 protein is CAWSVRASLAGIEQYF. The CDR3 bases are TGTGCCTGGAGTGTGAGGGCCTCGCTAGCGGGCATCGAGCAGTACTTC.

This chain connects TRBV19 to TRBJ1-1; D is possibly TRBD1 (5 bases). Germline CDR1 is LNHDA and CDR2 is SQIVND (reference sequence). The CDR3 has 15 amino acids. V lost 5 bases, J lost 5 bases, and 18 bases lay in between. CDR3 sequence reads: CASSQSTAGSTEAFF. Written as DNA, the CDR3 is TGTGCCAGTAGTCAGTCCACGGCAGGGAGTACTGAAGCTTTCTTT.